This T cell receptor beta chain was recorded in a study of shared clonotypes between healthy human individuals. Germline V CDR1 and CDR2: MNHEY, SVGAGI. The CDR3 consists of 14 residues. The V and J ends lost 1 base and 5 bases respectively, with 9 bases between them. A remark on this clone: No antigen is known for it.

Overall study findings and caveats: Blood was the only sampled material, and tissue repertoires likely differ.

Sequencing was performed with immunoSEQ multiplex PCR; in TCRdb, only in-frame clones are kept and a portion is missing. The repertoire has 2 million to 2.5 million clones, approximately 93% of them found once; the top ten carry roughly 0.39%. This TCR was sampled from a man younger than 30 in good health. Some clones in this sample may be carry-over from other donors' samples. The sequencing sample was made of naive CD4+ T cells from PBMCs. Stated subset: CD45RA+ positively selected. The V and J genes are TRBV6-5 and TRBJ1-5; a possible D gene is TRBD1 (6 bases). Written as DNA, the CDR3 is TGTGCCAGCAGTTACTACAGGGACTATCAGCCCCAGCATTTT. This codes for CASSYYRDYQPQHF.